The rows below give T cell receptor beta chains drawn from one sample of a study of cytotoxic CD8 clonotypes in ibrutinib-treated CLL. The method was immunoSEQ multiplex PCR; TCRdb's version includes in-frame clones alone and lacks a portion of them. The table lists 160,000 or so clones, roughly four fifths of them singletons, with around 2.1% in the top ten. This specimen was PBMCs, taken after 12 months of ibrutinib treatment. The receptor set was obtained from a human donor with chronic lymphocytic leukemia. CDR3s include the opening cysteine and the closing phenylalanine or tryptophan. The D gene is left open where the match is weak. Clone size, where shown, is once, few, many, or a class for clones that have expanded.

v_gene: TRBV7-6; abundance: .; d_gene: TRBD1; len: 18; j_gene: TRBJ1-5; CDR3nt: TGTGCCAGCAGCCCCCTCCGGGACAGGGGGCGGACGGAGCAGCCCCAGCATTTT; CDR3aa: CASSPLRDRGRTEQPQHF
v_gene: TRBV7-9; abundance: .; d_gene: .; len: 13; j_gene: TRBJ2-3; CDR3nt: TGTGCCAGCAGGCCCCTAGGAGGGGATACGCAGTATTTT; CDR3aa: CASRPLGGDTQYF
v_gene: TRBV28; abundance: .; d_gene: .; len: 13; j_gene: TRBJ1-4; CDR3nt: TGTGCCAGCAGTCCCGGAACTAATGAAAAACTGTTTTTT; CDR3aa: CASSPGTNEKLFF
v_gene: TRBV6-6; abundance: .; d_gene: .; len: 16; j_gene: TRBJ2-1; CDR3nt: TGTGCCAGCAGTTACAACCCGGGGGTTCCCTACAATGAGCAGTTCTTC; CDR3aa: CASSYNPGVPYNEQFF
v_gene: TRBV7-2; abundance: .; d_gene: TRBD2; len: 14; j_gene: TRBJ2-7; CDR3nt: TGTGCCAGCAGCTTAGATCTTAGCGGGACCGAGCAGTACTTC; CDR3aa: CASSLDLSGTEQYF
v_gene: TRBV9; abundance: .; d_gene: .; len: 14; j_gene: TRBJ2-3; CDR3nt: TGTGCCAGCACCCCTGGGACTTTCACAGATACGCAGTATTTT; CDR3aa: CASTPGTFTDTQYF
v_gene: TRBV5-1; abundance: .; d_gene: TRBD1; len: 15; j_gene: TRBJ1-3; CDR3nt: TGCGCCAGCAGCTTGGTGACAGGGACCGGAAACACCATATATTTT; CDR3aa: CASSLVTGTGNTIYF
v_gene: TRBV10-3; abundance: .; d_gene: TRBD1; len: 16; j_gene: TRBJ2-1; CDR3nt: TGTGCCATCACCGAGCAGAGGACAGGGTCCTACAATGAGCAGTTCTTC; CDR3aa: CAITEQRTGSYNEQFF
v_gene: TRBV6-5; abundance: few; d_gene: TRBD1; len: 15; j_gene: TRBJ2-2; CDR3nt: TGTGCCAGCAGTTACGGACAGGGGAACACCGGGGAGCTGTTTTTT; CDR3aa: CASSYGQGNTGELFF
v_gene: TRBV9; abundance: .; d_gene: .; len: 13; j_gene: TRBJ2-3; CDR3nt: TGTGCCAGCAGCGTACTCAGCACAGATACGCAGTATTTT; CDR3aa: CASSVLSTDTQYF
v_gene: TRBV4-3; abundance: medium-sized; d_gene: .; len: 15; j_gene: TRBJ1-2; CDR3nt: TGCGCCAGCAGCCAAGATTTTGCGGGGGTTAGTGGCTACACCTTC; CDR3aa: CASSQDFAGVSGYTF
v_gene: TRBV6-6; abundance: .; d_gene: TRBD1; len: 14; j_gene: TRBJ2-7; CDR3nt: TGTGCCAGCAGTCGCGGGACAGGCTCCTACGAGCAGTACTTC; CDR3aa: CASSRGTGSYEQYF
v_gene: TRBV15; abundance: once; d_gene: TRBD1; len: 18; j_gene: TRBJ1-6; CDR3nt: TGTGCCACCAGCAATCGCCAGGGGGCTGAGTCCTATAATTCACCCCTCCACTTT; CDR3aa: CATSNRQGAESYNSPLHF
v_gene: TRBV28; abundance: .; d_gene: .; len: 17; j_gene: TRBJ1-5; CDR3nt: TGTGCCAGCAGTTTAGGTGCAGGGAGACTCGGCAATCAGCCCCAGCATTTT; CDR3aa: CASSLGAGRLGNQPQHF
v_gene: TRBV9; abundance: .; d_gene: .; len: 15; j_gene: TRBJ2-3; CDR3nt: TGTGCCAGCAGCGACTCCAGGGCGGAGACAGATACGCAGTATTTT; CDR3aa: CASSDSRAETDTQYF
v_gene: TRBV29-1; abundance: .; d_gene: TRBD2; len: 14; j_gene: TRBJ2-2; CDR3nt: TGCAGCGTTGAGTCCGGGGGGTCCACCGGGGAGCTGTTTTTT; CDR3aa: CSVESGGSTGELFF
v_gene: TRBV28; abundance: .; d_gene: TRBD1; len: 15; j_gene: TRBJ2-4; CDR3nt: TGTGCCAGTGGGGGACAGCTCAAGGCCAAAAACATTCAGTACTTC; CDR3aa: CASGGQLKAKNIQYF
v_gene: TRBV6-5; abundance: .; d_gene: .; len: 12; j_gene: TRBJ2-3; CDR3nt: TGTGCCAGCAGTACCACCGGACGCCGGCAGTATTTT; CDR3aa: CASSTTGRRQYF
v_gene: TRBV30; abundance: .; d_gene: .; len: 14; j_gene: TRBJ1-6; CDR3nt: TGTGCCTGGAGTGGCAAGCTAGGGGGAACGGCCCTCCACTTT; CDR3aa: CAWSGKLGGTALHF
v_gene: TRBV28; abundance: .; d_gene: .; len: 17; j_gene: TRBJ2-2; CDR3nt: TGTGCCAGCAGCCATCCTTGGACTCTCCGGAACACCGGGGAGCTGTTTTTT; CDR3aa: CASSHPWTLRNTGELFF
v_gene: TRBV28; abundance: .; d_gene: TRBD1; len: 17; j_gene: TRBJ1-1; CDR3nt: TGTGCCAGCGGCCTCCCGGGACAGCCCAGGTTGGACACTGAAGCTTTCTTT; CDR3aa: CASGLPGQPRLDTEAFF
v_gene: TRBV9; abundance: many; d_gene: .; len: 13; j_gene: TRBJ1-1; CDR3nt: TGTGCCAGCTCGAGAAGCATGAACACTGAAGCTTTCTTT; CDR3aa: CASSRSMNTEAFF
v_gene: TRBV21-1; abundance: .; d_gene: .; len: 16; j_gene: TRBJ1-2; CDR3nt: TGTGCCAGCAGCAAAGACAAGCCCCCCTGTACCTATGGCTACACCTTC; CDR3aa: CASSKDKPPCTYGYTF
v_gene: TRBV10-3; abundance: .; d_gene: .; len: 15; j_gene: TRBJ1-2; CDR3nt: TGTGCCATCCGGAAGCTACAAGCCCTAGGTTATGGCTACACCTTC; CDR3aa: CAIRKLQALGYGYTF
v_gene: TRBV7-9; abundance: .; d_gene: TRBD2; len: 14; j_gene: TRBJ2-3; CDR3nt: TGTGCCAGCTCTAAAGCGGGAGCCACAGATACGCAGTATTTT; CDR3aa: CASSKAGATDTQYF
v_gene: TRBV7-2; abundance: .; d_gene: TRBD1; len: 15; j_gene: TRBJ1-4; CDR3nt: TGTGCCAGCACAACAAGACAGGGGGCATCAGAAAAACTGTTTTTT; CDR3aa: CASTTRQGASEKLFF
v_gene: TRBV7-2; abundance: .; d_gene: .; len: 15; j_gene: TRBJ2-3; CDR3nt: TGTGCCAGCAGCTTGGAGCGGAGAAACACAGATACGCAGTATTTT; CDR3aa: CASSLERRNTDTQYF
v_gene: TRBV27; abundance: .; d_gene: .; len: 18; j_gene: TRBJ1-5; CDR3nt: TGTGCCAGCAGTCCAGACCCGTTTTCTACACAGAGGTATCAGCCCCAGCATTTT; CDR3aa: CASSPDPFSTQRYQPQHF
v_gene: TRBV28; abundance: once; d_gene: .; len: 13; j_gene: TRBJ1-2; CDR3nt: TGTGCCAGCAGTCCCCAGGTGAACTATGGCTACACCTTC; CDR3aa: CASSPQVNYGYTF
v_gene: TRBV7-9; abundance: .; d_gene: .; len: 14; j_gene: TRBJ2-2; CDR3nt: TGTGCCAGCAGCGAGGACAGCAACACCGGGGAGCTGTTTTTT; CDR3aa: CASSEDSNTGELFF
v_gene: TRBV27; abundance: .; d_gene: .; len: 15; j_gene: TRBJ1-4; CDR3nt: TGTGCCAGCAGTTCCGCAGGGGCTGGAAAAGAAAAACTGTTTTTT; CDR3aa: CASSSAGAGKEKLFF
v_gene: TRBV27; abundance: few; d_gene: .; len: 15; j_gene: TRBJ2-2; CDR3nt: TGTGCCAGCAGTTTGTCCCCTGCGGCGACCGGGGAGCTGTTTTTT; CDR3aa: CASSLSPAATGELFF
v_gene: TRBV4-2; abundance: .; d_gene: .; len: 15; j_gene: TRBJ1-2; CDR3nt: TGTGCCAGCAGCCAAGATCCGTCGGATAACTATGGCTACACCTTC; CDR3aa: CASSQDPSDNYGYTF